The TCR beta chain under discussion was sequenced for a study of tumor-infiltrating lymphocytes in primary liver carcinoma. Findings of the study overall: Less overlap was seen in tumor-adjacent and tumor-blood pairs than in tumor region pairs.

The researchers produced TCR beta cDNA from roughly 550 ng total RNA with a constant-region primer. Researchers made the TCR beta libraries by running three nested multiplex PCR rounds with slightly modified ARM-PCR. Use of TRBV1-TRBV30 forward primers with a C-beta reverse primer characterized the first two PCR rounds, which lasted about 10 cycles each. TCRdb processed the multiplex PCR reads anew with MiXCR; each CDR3 protein has one entry. In the table there are roughly 80,000 distinct CDR3 sequences, 60% to 75% of which are singletons. In regard to this clonotype: No antigen is known for it.

Taking about 18-30 mg of unsorted bulk tissue, the authors co-extracted RNA and DNA. The V and J ends lost 5 bases and 7 bases respectively, with 18 bases between them. This CDR3 has 14 residues. Germline V gene data show CDR1 as MNHNY and CDR2 as SVGAGI (reference sequence). Sequencing input: liver tumor tissue from sampling region 1. Subset given: tumor region T1, superior pole. The sequence was obtained from a man between 35 and 55 years old with primary liver carcinoma and hepatitis B virus infection. The chain links TRBV6-6 to TRBJ2-7, with a possible D match to TRBD2 (5 bases). CDR3 sequence: CASSTSGVRDEQYF. The CDR3, as DNA: TGTGCCAGCAGTACTTCCGGGGTACGGGATGAGCAGTACTTC.